This TCR beta chain was profiled in a study of OX40 agonist ivuxolimab in advanced cancers. Study-wide background: Averaging roughly 60 years in age, with a range of roughly 23 to 85, the cohort was around 85% male. Regarding the study as a whole: Among T cells, CD8+ cells averaged more expanded clones than CD4+ cells.

Trimming left V 4 bases short and J 6 bases short, with 34 bases between. This CDR3 contains 19 residues. Germline V gene lookup returns CDR1 SQVTM and CDR2 ANQGSEA. Libraries were prepared by immunoSEQ multiplex PCR; TCRdb keeps only in-frame clonotypes and omits some of them. The sample yields 60,000 or so clones, 80% to 95% seen once. Concerning this clone itself: Its matching antigen is unknown.

The specimen comprised CD4+ or CD8+ T cells sorted from blood, sampled in a trial of the OX40 agonist ivuxolimab. The receptor was isolated from an adult with an advanced solid tumor such as melanoma, head and neck, liver or kidney cancer. The chain employs TRBV29-1 and TRBJ2-7; D assignment may be TRBD1 or TRBD2 (5 bases each). CDR3 in DNA: TGCAGCGTTGTAAAGGGCCTGGACGGCCATATGTCCGAGGGACCCGAGCAGTACTTC. As protein: CSVVKGLDGHMSEGPEQYF.